The 5 T cell receptor beta chains given below trace back to one sample, sequenced in a study of beta chain features in type 1 diabetes. cDNA synthesis used the whole RNA isolate, giving expressed TCRB sequences. Clones were sequenced by immunoSEQ multiplex PCR, and TCRdb holds only the in-frame ones, with some missing. The sample yields some 40,000 clones, over 45% seen once. Sequences were obtained from central memory CD4+ T cells from blood. The receptors come from a woman aged 18-30 years in good health.

This rearrangement joins TRBV6-5 to TRBJ1-1; 8 bases fit TRBD1. The CDR3 runs 15 residues. The germline gives CDR1 MNHEY, CDR2 SVGAGI. V lost 4 bases to trimming and J lost 1 base; unmatched junction nucleotides: 5. Here the CDR3 reads CASSSGQAKNTEAFF. DNA for the CDR3: TGTGCCAGCAGTTCGGGACAGGCAAAGAACACTGAAGCTTTCTTT.

This clone has just a few counts. The chain links TRBV5-5 to TRBJ2-1; TRBD1 agrees at 11 bases. The CDR3 consists of 18 residues. The V and J ends lost 4 bases and 5 bases, in that order; junction bases with no gene match: 14. Germline V gene data show CDR1 as SGHKS and CDR2 as YYEKEE (reference sequence). As DNA, the CDR3 is TGTGCCAGCAGCGCGCTACCAAGGGACAGGGGGTACAACAATGAGCAGTTCTTC. Its translation: CASSALPRDRGYNNEQFF.

This clone was counted between two and nine times. The V and J genes are TRBV10-3 and TRBJ2-5; D may be TRBD1 (6 bases). Per germline, CDR1 ENHRY and CDR2 SYGVKD. The CDR3 has 13 residues. V lost 6 bases and J 2 bases, leaving 10 bases between the germline ends. CDR3 nucleotides: TGTGCCATCAGGTTGGGGGCTCAAGAGACCCAGTACTTC. Amino acid sequence: CAIRLGAQETQYF.

This clone showed up just a few times. The chain has TRBV5-6 and TRBJ2-3, with D maybe TRBD2 (7 bases). Looked up from germline, CDR1 is SGHDT and CDR2 is YYEEEE. The CDR3 has 15 amino acids. V lost 4 bases and J lost 6, with 18 bases in between. The DNA for the CDR3 is TGTGCCAGCAGCAGCTGGGGGGGGCTAGGGGATACGCAGTATTTT. As protein: CASSSWGGLGDTQYF.

The CDR3 region has the DNA TGTGCCAGTAGTGTGCAAACCGGGAGCGGAGCTTCACCCCTCCACTTT. This encodes CASSVQTGSGASPLHF. The rearrangement joins TRBV19 to TRBJ1-6; D unresolved. V was shortened by 5 bases and J by 9 bases, with 20 bases between the two germline ends. Germline lookup yields CDR1 LNHDA and CDR2 SQIVND (reference sequence). CDR3 length equals 16 residues.